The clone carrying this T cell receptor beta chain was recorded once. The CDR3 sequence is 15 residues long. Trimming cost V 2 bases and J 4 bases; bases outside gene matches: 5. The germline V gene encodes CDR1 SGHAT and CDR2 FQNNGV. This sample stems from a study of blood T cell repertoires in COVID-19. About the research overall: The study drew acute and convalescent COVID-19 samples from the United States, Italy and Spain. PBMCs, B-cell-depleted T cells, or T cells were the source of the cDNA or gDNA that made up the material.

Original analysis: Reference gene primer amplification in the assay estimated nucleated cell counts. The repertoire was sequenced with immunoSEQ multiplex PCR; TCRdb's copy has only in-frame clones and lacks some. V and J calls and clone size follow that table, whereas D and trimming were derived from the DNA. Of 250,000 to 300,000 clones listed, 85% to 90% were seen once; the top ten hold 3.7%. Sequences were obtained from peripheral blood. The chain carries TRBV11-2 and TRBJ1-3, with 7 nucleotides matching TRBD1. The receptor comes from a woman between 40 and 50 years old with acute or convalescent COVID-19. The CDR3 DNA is TGTGCCAGCAGCTTACAACAGGGGTTCGGAAACACCATATATTTT. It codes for CASSLQQGFGNTIYF.